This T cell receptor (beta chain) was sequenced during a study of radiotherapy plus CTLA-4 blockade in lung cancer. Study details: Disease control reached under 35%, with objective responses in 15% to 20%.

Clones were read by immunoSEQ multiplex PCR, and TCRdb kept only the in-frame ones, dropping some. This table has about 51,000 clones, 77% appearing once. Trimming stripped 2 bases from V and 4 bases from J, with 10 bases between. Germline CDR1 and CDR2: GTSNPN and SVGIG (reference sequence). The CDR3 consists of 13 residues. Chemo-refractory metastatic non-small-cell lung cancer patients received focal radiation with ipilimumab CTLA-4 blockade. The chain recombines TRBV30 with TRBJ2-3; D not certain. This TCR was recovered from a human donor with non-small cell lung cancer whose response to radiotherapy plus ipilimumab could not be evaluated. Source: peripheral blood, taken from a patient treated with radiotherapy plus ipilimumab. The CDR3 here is CAWSLYSPDTQYF. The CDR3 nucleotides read TGTGCCTGGAGTCTGTACAGCCCAGATACGCAGTATTTT.